These T cell receptor beta chains were read from a single sample in a study of shared clonotypes between healthy human individuals. Sequenced by immunoSEQ multiplex PCR; TCRdb stores in-frame clones only, minus some. Among roughly 1,000,000 clones listed, 70% to 80% were seen once. Material: memory CD4+ T cells from PBMCs. The receptor source for this set is a man aged 18 to 30 in good health. Some clones in this sample may be carry-over from other donors' samples. Both conserved end residues are part of each CDR3. A D gene is named only where the DNA matches it firmly. The listing skips clone size in some rows; elsewhere it reads once, few, many or a size class.

abundance	v_gene	d_gene	len	j_gene	CDR3aa	CDR3nt
-	TRBV10-3	TRBD2	17	TRBJ2-1	CAISRGTSGRSYNEQFF	TGTGCCATCAGTCGGGGGACTAGCGGGAGATCCTACAATGAGCAGTTCTTC
once	TRBV7-8	TRBD2	15	TRBJ2-1	CASSFAGGTGNEQFF	TGTGCCAGCAGCTTCGCGGGAGGGACGGGGAATGAGCAGTTCTTC
-	TRBV11-2	-	14	TRBJ2-1	CASSLGYFYNEQFF	TGTGCCAGCAGCTTAGGTTACTTCTACAATGAGCAGTTCTTC
-	TRBV5-4	-	17	TRBJ2-2	CASRTRSGSGNTGELFF	TGTGCCAGCAGAACCCGGAGTGGTAGCGGGAACACCGGGGAGCTGTTTTTT
-	TRBV2	TRBD1	14	TRBJ1-1	CASRGQGLVAEAFF	TGTGCCAGCAGAGGACAGGGTCTGGTGGCTGAAGCTTTCTTT
-	TRBV5-1	TRBD2	15	TRBJ2-1	CASSSAGGSHNEQFF	TGCGCCAGCAGCTCAGCGGGAGGGTCCCACAATGAGCAGTTCTTC
-	TRBV18	-	13	TRBJ2-3	CASYLSGTDTQYF	TGTGCCAGCTACTTGAGTGGGACAGATACGCAGTATTTT
few	TRBV28	-	13	TRBJ1-2	CASSLSDSYGYTF	TGTGCCAGCAGTTTATCGGACAGCTATGGCTACACCTTC
-	TRBV2	TRBD1	13	TRBJ2-4	CASSDMRGRQQYF	TGTGCCAGCAGTGATATGAGGGGGCGACAACAGTACTTC
-	TRBV19	-	15	TRBJ1-4	CASRTLGGDNEKLFF	TGTGCCAGTAGAACCCTCGGCGGGGATAATGAAAAACTGTTTTTT
-	TRBV4-1	-	15	TRBJ2-3	CASSLMPGSTDTQYF	TGCGCCAGCAGCCTCATGCCGGGGAGCACAGATACGCAGTATTTT
-	TRBV19	-	14	TRBJ1-5	CASSPGNSNQPQHF	TGTGCCAGTAGCCCTGGGAATAGCAATCAGCCCCAGCATTTT
-	TRBV6-6	-	13	TRBJ1-4	CASSSVSGEKLFF	TGTGCCAGCAGTTCGGTGTCCGGGGAAAAACTGTTTTTT
-	TRBV5-4	-	15	TRBJ2-2	CASSLRGTVTGELFF	TGTGCCAGCAGCTTGAGAGGGACGGTAACCGGGGAGCTGTTTTTT
-	TRBV18	-	13	TRBJ2-7	CASSRQDFYEQYF	TGTGCCAGCTCACGACAGGACTTTTACGAGCAGTACTTC
-	TRBV14	-	14	TRBJ2-7	CASSQEHRSGEQYF	TGTGCCAGCAGCCAAGAACACAGATCCGGCGAGCAGTACTTC
few	TRBV4-3	-	14	TRBJ2-7	CASSPTTVAYEQYF	TGCGCCAGCAGCCCCACGACAGTGGCTTACGAGCAGTACTTC
few	TRBV11-3	-	15	TRBJ2-7	CASSYGGDRAYEQYF	TGTGCCAGCAGCTACGGGGGGGACAGAGCCTACGAGCAGTACTTC
once	TRBV28	-	11	TRBJ2-2	CASQGTGELFF	TGTGCCAGCCAGGGCACCGGGGAGCTGTTTTTT
-	TRBV28	TRBD2	19	TRBJ2-2	CASSLNPGLAGMNTGELFF	TGTGCCAGCAGTTTAAATCCGGGACTAGCGGGGATGAACACCGGGGAGCTGTTTTTT
-	TRBV28	TRBD2	12	TRBJ2-7	CASIRAGGEQYF	TGTGCCAGCATTCGAGCGGGAGGCGAGCAGTACTTC
once	TRBV5-1	TRBD2	18	TRBJ2-1	CASSLEGLAGLQRHEQFF	TGCGCCAGCAGCTTGGAGGGACTAGCGGGCCTACAAAGACATGAGCAGTTCTTC
-	TRBV19	TRBD1	16	TRBJ1-1	CASSRSPGQGGTEAFF	TGTGCCAGTAGTCGCTCTCCGGGACAGGGGGGAACTGAAGCTTTCTTT
many	TRBV19	TRBD1	15	TRBJ1-1	CASSKDRGGGTEAFF	TGTGCCAGTAGTAAAGACAGGGGTGGGGGCACTGAAGCTTTCTTT